This entry is about one T cell receptor beta chain. The data were obtained in a study of blood T cell repertoires in COVID-19. Study summary: Whether acute or convalescent, the COVID-19 samples came from the United States, Italy and Spain.

The CDR3 is 14 residues long. V was pared by 3 bases and J by 0 bases, with 7 bases between. CDR1 and CDR2 from the germline V gene are SGHTA and FQGNSA. Data came from immunoSEQ multiplex PCR; TCRdb stores just in-frame clones and leaves some out. The repertoire holds roughly 38,000 clones, with roughly 92% as singletons. The chain has TRBV7-2 and TRBJ2-3, with D unclear. The sequencing sample was made of peripheral blood. The origin of this receptor is a man aged 45 to 65 with active COVID-19. CDR3 DNA: TGTGCCAGCAGCTTCGAGCCAAGCACAGATACGCAGTATTTT. The encoded protein is CASSFEPSTDTQYF. The variable domain in full, with the rest retrieved from reference TRBV7-2 and TRBJ2-3, is GAGVSQSPSNKVTEKGKDVELRCDPISGHTALYWYRQSLGQGLEFLIYFQGNSAPDKSGLPSDRFSAERTGGSVSTLTIQRTQQEDSAVYLCASSFEPSTDTQYFGPGTRLTVL.